The T cell receptor (beta chain) under discussion was sequenced for a study of cytomegalovirus exposure and HLA in healthy donors. Trimming removed 9 bases at V and 2 bases at J, with 13 bases between. Germline CDR1 reads LNHDA; CDR2 reads SQIVND (reference sequence). The CDR3 contains 13 residues. Some clones are missing from TCRdb's copy, which holds only in-frame ones; the method was immunoSEQ multiplex PCR. The repertoire holds over 200,000 clones, with roughly 87% as singletons. The chain carries TRBV19 and TRBJ1-2, with D possibly TRBD1 on 6 matching bases. The sequence came from a woman aged 18 to 35 in good health and CMV-seropositive. The material sequenced was PBMCs. The CDR3 loop reads CASRQDLNYGYTF. The CDR3 nucleotides read TGTGCCAGCAGACAGGATCTAAACTATGGCTACACCTTC.